Reported below is one TCR beta chain. Antigen: not known. This entry belongs to a study of immune evolution from preneoplasia to lung adenocarcinoma. The assay was immunoSEQ multiplex PCR, and TCRdb's table has in-frame clones only and misses some. This sample has thousands of clones, with 83% found just once. Between about 2014 and 2018, patients underwent resection in Japan or China. Study-level points and caveats: Top clone share appeared to fall from AAH through AIS, MIA, adenocarcinoma.

In germline, CDR1 is SGHNT, CDR2 YYREEE (reference sequence). The CDR3 spans 17 residues. V lost 0 bases and J 1 base, leaving 16 bases between the germline ends. The sequenced sample was FFPE adjacent normal lung tissue. The sequence came from a person aged 65-85 years with lung adenocarcinoma. The V and J genes are TRBV5-4 and TRBJ1-1; a weak D match, TRBD1 (5 bases). Here the CDR3 DNA reads TGTGCCAGCAGCTTGGAGGCAGGGACTCAGGGGAACACTGAAGCTTTCTTT. Protein sequence: CASSLEAGTQGNTEAFF.